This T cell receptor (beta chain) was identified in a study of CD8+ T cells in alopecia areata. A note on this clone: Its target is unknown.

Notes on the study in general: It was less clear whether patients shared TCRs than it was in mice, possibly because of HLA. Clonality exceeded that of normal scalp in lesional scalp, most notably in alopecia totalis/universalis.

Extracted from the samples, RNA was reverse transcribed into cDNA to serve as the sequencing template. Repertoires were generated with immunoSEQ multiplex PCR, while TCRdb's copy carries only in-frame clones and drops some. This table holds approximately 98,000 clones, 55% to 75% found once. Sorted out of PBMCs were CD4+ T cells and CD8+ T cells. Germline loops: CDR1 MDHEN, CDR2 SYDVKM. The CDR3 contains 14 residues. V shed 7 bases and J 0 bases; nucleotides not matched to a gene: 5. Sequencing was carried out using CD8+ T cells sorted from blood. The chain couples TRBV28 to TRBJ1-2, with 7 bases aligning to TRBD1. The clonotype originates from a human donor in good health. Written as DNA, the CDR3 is TGTGCCAGCATCGAGACAGGGCCTAACTATGGCTACACCTTC. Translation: CASIETGPNYGYTF.